This record looks at one T cell receptor (beta chain) sequence and its context. Sequencing used immunoSEQ multiplex PCR; TCRdb keeps in-frame clones, though not all of them. The sample contains about 250,000 clones, 82% of which appear only once. This specimen belongs to a study of control samples from healthy donors and cancer patients. With 4 bases clipped from V and 2 bases from J, the junction kept 9 bases outside the gene matches. This CDR3 region has 16 residues. CDR1 is SGHNT and CDR2 is YYREEE in the germline V gene (reference sequence). The gene calls are TRBV5-4 and TRBJ1-3; 7 bases fit TRBD1. This clonotype was obtained from a woman aged 55-70 years with lung cancer. Sequencing used PBMCs. CDR3 in amino acids: CASSKGRGGPGNTIYF. The CDR3 bases are TGTGCCAGCAGCAAGGGGCGAGGGGGCCCTGGAAACACCATATATTTT.